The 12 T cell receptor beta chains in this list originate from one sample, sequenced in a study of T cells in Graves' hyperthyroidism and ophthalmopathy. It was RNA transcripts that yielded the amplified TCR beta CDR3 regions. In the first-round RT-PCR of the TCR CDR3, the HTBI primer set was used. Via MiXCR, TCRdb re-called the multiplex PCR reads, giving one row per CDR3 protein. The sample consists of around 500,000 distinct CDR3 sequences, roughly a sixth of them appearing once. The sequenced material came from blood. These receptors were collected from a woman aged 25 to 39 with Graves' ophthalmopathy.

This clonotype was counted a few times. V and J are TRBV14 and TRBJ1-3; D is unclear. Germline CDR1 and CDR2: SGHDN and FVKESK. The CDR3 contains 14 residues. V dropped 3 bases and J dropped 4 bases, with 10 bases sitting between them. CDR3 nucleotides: TGTGCCAGCAGCCATCGGACGACAGGAAACACCATATATTTT. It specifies CASSHRTTGNTIYF. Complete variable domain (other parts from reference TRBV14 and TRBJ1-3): EAGVTQFPSHSVIEKGQTVTLRCDPISGHDNLYWYRRVMGKEIKFLLHFVKESKQDESGMPNNRFLAERTGGTYSTLKVQPAELEDSGVYFCASSHRTTGNTIYFGEGSWLTVV.

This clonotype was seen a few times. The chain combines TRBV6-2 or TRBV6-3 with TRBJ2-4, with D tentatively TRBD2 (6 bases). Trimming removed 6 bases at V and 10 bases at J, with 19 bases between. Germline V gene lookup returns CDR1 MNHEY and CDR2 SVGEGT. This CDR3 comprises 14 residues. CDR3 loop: CASRPFHRGNIQYF. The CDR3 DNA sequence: TGTGCCAGCAGACCTTTTCACCGGGGGAATATTCAGTACTTC.

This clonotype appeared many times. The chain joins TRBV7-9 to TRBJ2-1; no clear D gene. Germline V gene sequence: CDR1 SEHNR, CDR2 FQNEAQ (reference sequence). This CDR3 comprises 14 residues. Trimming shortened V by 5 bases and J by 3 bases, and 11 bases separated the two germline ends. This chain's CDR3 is CASSRELGYNEQFF. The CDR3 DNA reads TGTGCCAGCAGCAGGGAACTCGGCTACAATGAGCAGTTCTTC. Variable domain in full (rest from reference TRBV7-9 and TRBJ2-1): DTGVSQNPRHKITKRGQNVTFRCDPISEHNRLYWYRQTLGQGPEFLTYFQNEAQLEKSRLLSDRFSAERPKGSFSTLEIQRTEQGDSAMYLCASSRELGYNEQFFGPGTRLTVL.

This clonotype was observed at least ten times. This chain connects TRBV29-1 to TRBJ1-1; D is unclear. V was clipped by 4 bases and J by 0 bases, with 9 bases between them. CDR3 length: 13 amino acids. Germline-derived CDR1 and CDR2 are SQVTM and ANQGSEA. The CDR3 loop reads CSVAGRMNTEAFF. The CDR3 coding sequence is TGCAGCGTTGCCGGCAGAATGAACACTGAAGCTTTCTTT.

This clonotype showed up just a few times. Here the CDR3 DNA reads TGTGCCAGTCGACGGGATTCAGGAGGGGAGCAGTACTTC. Its translation: CASRRDSGGEQYF. V usage is TRBV19 and J usage is TRBJ2-7, with D perhaps matching TRBD2 (6 bases). The V end was cut by 8 bases, the J end by 7 bases, with 18 bases between. Germline CDR1 is LNHDA and CDR2 is SQIVND (reference sequence). This CDR3 has 13 residues.

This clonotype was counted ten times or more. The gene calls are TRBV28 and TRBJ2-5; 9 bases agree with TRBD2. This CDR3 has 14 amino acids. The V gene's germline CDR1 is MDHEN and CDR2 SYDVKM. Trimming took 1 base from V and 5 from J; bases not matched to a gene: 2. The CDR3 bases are TGTGCCAGCAGTTTATTAGCGGGAGTGGAGACCCAGTACTTC. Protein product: CASSLLAGVETQYF.

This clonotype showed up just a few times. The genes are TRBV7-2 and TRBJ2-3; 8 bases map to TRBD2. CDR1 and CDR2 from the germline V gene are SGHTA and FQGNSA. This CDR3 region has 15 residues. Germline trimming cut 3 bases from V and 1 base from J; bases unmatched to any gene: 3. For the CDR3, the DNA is TGTGCCAGCAGCTTCTGGCGGGGGGGCACAGATACGCAGTATTTT. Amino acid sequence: CASSFWRGGTDTQYF.

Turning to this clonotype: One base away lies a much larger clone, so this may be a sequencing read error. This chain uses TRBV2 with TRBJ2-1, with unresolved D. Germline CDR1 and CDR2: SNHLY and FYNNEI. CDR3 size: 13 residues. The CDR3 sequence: CTSSEAGVNEQFF. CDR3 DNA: TGTACCAGCAGTGAAGCAGGAGTGAATGAGCAGTTCTTC.

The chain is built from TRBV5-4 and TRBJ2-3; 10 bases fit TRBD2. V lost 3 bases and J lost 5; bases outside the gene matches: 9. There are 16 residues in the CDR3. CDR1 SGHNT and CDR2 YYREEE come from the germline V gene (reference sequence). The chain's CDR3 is CASSSQREGRGDTQYF. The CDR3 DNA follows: TGTGCCAGCAGCTCGCAGCGGGAGGGCCGGGGAGATACGCAGTATTTT.

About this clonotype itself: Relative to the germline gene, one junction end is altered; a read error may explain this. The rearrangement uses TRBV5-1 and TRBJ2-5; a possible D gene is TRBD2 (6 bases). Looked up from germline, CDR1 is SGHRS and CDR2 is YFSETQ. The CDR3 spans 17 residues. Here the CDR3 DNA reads TGTGCCAGCAGCGTAGCGAGTCGCGGAGGGATACAAGAGACCCAGTACTTC. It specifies CASSVASRGGIQETQYF.

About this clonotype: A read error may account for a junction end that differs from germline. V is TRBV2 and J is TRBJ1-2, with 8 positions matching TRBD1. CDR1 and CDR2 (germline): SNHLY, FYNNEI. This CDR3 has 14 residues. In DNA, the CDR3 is TGTGCCGGCAGTCCGGGGACAGGCGGATATGGCTACACCTTC. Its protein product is CAGSPGTGGYGYTF.

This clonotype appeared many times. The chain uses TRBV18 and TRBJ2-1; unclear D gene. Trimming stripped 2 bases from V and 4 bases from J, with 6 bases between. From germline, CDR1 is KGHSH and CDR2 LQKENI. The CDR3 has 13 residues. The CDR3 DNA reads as TGTGCCAGCTCACCATCCCCGTACAATGAGCAGTTCTTC. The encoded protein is CASSPSPYNEQFF.